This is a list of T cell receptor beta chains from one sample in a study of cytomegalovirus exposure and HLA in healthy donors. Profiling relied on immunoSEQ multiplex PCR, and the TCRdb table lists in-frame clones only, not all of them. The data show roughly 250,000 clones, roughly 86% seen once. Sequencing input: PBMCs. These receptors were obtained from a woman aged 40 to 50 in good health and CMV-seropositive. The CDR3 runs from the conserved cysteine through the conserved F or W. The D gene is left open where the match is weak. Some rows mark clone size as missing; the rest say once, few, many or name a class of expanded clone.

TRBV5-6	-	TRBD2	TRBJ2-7	TGTGCCAGCACCCTCACCGGGACTAGCGGGAGGTACGAGCAGTACTTC	CASTLTGTSGRYEQYF
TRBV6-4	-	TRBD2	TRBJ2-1	TGTGCCAGCAGTGACTCGACTAGCGGGAGGGCACTTTTTGAGCAGTTCTTC	CASSDSTSGRALFEQFF
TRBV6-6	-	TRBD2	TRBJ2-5	TGTGCCAGCAGTTACTCTAGCGGGAGGGAGACCCAGTACTTC	CASSYSSGRETQYF
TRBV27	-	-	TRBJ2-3	TGTGCCAGCAGTTTCGGGACATCCGACACAGATACGCAGTATTTT	CASSFGTSDTDTQYF
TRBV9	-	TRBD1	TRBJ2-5	TGTGCCAGCAGCTCCCCGACAGGGGGCGGGGAGACCCAGTACTTC	CASSSPTGGGETQYF
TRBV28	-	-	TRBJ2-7	TGTGCCAGCTTGCGTCGGGGGAAAGCGCAGTACTTC	CASLRRGKAQYF
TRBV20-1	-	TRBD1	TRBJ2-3	TGCAGTGCTAGGGGGACAGGGCGGCAGTATTTT	CSARGTGRQYF
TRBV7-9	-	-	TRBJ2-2	TGTGCCAGTACTCCGGACAGCGGGGCCTCGGGGACCGGGGAGCTGTTTTTT	CASTPDSGASGTGELFF
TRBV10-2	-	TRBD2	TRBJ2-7	TGCGCCAGCAGTGAGTCCTCCAGACTAGCGGGAGGCTACGAGCAGTACTTC	CASSESSRLAGGYEQYF
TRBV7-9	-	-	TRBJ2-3	TGTGCCAGCAGCTTCGCCCCCTCTAGCGTTGATACGCAGTATTTT	CASSFAPSSVDTQYF
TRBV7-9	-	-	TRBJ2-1	TGTGCCAGCACCCCCGCTGCACAATACAATGAGCAGTTCTTC	CASTPAAQYNEQFF
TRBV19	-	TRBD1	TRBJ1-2	TGTTCCTACTATGGGGTGCACAGGGGCCCTACTAACTATGGCTACACCTTC	CSYYGVHRGPTNYGYTF
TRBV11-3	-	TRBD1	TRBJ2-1	TGTGCCAGCAGCTTAACCGGGACAGGGCTGGGGAATGAGCAGTTCTTC	CASSLTGTGLGNEQFF
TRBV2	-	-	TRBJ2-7	TGTGCCAGCAGCCTTGCGGGTCTCGAGCAGTACTTC	CASSLAGLEQYF
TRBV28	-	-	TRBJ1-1	TGTGCCAGCAGTTTAAACCCAACGGGGGATGACACTGAAGCTTTCTTT	CASSLNPTGDDTEAFF
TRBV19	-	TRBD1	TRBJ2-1	TGTGCCAGTAGTCCATGGACAGGGGACAATGAGCAGTTCTTC	CASSPWTGDNEQFF
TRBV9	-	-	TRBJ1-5	TGTGCCAGCAGGGGGGGGCGGACAGCGCACAATCAGCCCCAGCATTTT	CASRGGRTAHNQPQHF
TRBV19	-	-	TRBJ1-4	TGTGCCAGTAGCTTCGGGACACTTTGGACTAATGAAAAACTGTTTTTT	CASSFGTLWTNEKLFF
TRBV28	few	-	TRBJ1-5	TGTGCCAGCAGTTTACCGGGGGTAAGCAATCAGCCCCAGCATTTT	CASSLPGVSNQPQHF
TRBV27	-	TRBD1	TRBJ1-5	TGTGCCAGCAGTTCACAGGGGGATCAGCCCCAGCATTTT	CASSSQGDQPQHF
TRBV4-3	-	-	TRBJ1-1	TGCGCCAGCAGCCACGCCAGGGACACTGAAGCTTTCTTT	CASSHARDTEAFF
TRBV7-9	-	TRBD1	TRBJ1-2	TGTGCCAGCAGCCCCCGGGACAGCCATTATGGCTACACCTTC	CASSPRDSHYGYTF
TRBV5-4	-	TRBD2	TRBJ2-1	TGTGCCAGCAGCTTACTAGCGGGAGGGTACAATGAGCAGTTCTTC	CASSLLAGGYNEQFF
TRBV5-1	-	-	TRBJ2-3	TGCGCCAGCAGCTTGGAGGGGGGGCCCACAGATACGCAGTATTTT	CASSLEGGPTDTQYF
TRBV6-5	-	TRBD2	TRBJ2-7	TGTGCCAGCAGTTCCCTCGCGGGAGTGGCCTACGAGCAGTACTTC	CASSSLAGVAYEQYF
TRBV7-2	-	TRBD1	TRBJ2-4	TGTGCCAGCGCGCCTCAGGGGGTGGGCAAAAACATTCAGTACTTC	CASAPQGVGKNIQYF
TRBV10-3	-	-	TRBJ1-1	TGTGCCATCAGTGACCGAGGGGGATTGAACACTGAAGCTTTCTTT	CAISDRGGLNTEAFF
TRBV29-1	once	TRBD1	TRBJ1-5	TGCAGCGTAGCGTACGGACAGGTTAATCAGCCCCAGCATTTT	CSVAYGQVNQPQHF
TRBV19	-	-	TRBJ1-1	TGTGCCAGTAGTATAGATCAAGGGGCAGTGGGGAAAACTGAAGCTTTCTTT	CASSIDQGAVGKTEAFF